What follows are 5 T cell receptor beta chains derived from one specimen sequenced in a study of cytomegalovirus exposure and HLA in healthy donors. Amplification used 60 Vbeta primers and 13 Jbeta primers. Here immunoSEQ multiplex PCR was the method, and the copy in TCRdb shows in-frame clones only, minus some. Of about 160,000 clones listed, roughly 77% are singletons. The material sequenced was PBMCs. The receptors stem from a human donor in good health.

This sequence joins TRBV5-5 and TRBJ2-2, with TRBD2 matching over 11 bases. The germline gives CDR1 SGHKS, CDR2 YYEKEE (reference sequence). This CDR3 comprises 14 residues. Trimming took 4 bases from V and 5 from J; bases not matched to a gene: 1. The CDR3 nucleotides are TGTGCCAGCAGCCGGACTAGCGGGACCGGGGAGCTGTTTTTT. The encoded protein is CASSRTSGTGELFF.

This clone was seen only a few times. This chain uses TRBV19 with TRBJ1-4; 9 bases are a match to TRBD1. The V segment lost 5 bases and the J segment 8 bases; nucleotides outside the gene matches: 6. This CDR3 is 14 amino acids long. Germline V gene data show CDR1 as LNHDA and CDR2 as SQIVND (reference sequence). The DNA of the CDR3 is TGTGCCAGTAGTCAACAGGGGGCGGAGGAAAAACTGTTTTTT. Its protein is CASSQQGAEEKLFF. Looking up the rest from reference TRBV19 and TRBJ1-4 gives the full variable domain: DGGITQSPKYLFRKEGQNVTLSCEQNLNHDAMYWYRQDPGQGLRLIYYSQIVNDFQKGDIAEGYSVSREKKESFPLTVTSAQKNPTAFYLCASSQQGAEEKLFFGSGTQLSVL.

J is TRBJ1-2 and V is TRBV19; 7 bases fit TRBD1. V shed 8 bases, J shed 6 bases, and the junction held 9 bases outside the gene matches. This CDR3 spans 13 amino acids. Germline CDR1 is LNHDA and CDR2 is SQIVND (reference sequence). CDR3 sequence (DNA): TGTGCCAGTTCCTTGACAGGGAAGGATGGCTACACCTTC. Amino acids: CASSLTGKDGYTF.

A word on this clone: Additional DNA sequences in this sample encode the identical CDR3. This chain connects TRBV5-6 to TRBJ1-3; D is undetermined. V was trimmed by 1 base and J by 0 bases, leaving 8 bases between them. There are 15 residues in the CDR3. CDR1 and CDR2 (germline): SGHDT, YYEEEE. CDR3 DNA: TGTGCCAGCAGCTTGTTGCGTTTCTCTGGAAACACCATATATTTT. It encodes CASSLLRFSGNTIYF.

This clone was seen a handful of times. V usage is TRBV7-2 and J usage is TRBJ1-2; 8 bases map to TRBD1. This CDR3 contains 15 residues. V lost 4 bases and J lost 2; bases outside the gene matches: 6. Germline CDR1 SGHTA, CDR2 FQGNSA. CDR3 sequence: CASSSRTGINYGYTF. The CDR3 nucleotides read TGTGCCAGCAGCTCCAGGACAGGGATCAACTATGGCTACACCTTC. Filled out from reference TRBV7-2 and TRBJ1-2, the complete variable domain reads GAGVSQSPSNKVTEKGKDVELRCDPISGHTALYWYRQSLGQGLEFLIYFQGNSAPDKSGLPSDRFSAERTGGSVSTLTIQRTQQEDSAVYLCASSSRTGINYGYTFGSGTRLTVV.